This T cell receptor beta chain was identified during a study of shared clonotypes between healthy human individuals. At deep level, the assay was performed. Per the study methods: ImmunoSEQ junction-only sequences lacked quality scores, so their filtering differed. Generated by immunoSEQ multiplex PCR, the TCRdb table keeps only in-frame clones and is missing some. Clone size and the V and J calls come from that table; the DNA yielded D and trimming. Here the sample spans about 1.1 million clones, around 77% being singletons. Study conclusions and caveats: Clonotypes which were not shared had lower generation probabilities than clonotypes that all four donors shared. Clonotype sharing levels among donors were expected to vary with sequencing depth.

Notes on this clone: Its specificity is not known.

This CDR3 spans 14 amino acids. Germline V lookup: CDR1 SQVTM, CDR2 ANQGSEA. V gave up 4 bases and J gave up 6 bases; unmatched junction bases: 11. Sequencing was performed on memory CD4+ T cells from PBMCs. As to subset: CD45RA-negative fraction. The clonotype originates from a man aged 18 to 30 in good health. Some clones in this sample may be carry-over from other donors' samples. J is TRBJ2-7 and V is TRBV29-1, with TRBD2 matching over 8 bases. This CDR3 reads CSVAAGATFSEQYF. CDR3 bases: TGCAGCGTTGCAGCGGGAGCGACCTTCTCCGAGCAGTACTTC.